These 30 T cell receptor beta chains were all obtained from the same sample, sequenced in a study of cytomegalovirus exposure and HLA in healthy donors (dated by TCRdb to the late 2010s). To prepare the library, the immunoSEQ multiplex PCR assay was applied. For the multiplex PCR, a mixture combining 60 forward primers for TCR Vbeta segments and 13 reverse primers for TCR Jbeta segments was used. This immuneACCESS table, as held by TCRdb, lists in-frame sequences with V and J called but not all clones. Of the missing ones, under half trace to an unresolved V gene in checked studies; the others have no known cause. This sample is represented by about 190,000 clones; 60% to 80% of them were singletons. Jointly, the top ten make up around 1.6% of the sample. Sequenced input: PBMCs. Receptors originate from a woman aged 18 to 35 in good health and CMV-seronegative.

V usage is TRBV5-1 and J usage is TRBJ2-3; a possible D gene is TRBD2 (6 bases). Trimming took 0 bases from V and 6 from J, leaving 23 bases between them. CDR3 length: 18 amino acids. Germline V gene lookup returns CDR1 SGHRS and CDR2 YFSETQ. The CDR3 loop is CASSLALSPLPGGDTQYF. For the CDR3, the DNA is TGCGCCAGCAGCTTGGCCCTTAGCCCTCTTCCCGGAGGGGATACGCAGTATTTT.

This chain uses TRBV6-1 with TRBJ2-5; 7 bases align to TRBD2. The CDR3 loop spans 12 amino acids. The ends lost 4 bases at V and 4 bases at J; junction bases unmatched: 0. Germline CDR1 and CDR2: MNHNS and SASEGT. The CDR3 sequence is CASSAGGETQYF. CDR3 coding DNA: TGTGCCAGCAGTGCGGGGGGAGAGACCCAGTACTTC.

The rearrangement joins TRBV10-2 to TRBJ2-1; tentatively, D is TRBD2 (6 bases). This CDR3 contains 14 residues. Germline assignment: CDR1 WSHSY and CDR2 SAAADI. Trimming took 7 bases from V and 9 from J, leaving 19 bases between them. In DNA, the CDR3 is TGCGCCAGCAACGCCGGAGGGCCCAGTGGTGAGCAGTTCTTC. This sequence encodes CASNAGGPSGEQFF.

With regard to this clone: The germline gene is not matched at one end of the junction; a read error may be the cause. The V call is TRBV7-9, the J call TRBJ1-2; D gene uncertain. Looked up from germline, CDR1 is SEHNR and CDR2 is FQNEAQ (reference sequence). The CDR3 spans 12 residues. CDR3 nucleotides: TGTTCCAGCAGCTTAGGTCAGAATGGCTACACCTTC. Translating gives CSSSLGQNGYTF.

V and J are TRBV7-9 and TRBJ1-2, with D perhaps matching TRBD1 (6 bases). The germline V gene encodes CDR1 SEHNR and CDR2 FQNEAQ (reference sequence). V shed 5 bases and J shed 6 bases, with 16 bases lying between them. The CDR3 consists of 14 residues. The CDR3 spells CASSPLGGGDGYTF. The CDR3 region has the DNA TGTGCCAGCAGCCCCTTGGGAGGGGGGGATGGCTACACCTTC.

CDR3 amino acids: CAWTTGRTTEAFF. In DNA, the CDR3 is TGTGCCTGGACGACAGGGCGAACGACTGAAGCTTTCTTT. The V and J genes are TRBV30 and TRBJ1-1; 7 positions match TRBD1. Germline lookup yields CDR1 GTSNPN and CDR2 SVGIG (reference sequence). CDR3 length equals 13 residues. V lost 4 bases to trimming and J lost 5 bases; unmatched junction nucleotides: 7.

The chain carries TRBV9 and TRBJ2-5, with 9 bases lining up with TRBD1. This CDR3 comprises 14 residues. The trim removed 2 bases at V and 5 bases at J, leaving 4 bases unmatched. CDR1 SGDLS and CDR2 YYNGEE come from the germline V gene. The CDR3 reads CASSVTGGHETQYF. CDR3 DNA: TGTGCCAGCAGCGTTACAGGGGGCCACGAGACCCAGTACTTC.

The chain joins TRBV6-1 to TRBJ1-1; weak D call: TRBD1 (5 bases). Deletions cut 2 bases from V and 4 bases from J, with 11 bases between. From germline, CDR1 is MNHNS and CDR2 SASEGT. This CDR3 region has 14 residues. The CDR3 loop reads CASSEQGQITEAFF. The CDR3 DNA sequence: TGTGCCAGCAGTGAACAGGGTCAGATCACTGAAGCTTTCTTT.

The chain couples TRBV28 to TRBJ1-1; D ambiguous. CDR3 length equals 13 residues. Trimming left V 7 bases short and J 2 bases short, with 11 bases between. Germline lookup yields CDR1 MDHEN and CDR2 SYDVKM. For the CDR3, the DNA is TGTGCCAGCACCCCGGGGATTAACACTGAAGCTTTCTTT. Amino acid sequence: CASTPGINTEAFF.

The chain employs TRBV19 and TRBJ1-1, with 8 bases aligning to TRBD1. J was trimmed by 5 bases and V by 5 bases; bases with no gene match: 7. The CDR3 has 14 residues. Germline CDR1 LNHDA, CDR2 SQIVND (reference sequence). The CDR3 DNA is TGTGCCAGTAGTGATACAGGGGGTTGGACTGAAGCTTTCTTT. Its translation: CASSDTGGWTEAFF. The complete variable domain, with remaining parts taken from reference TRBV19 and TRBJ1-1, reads DGGITQSPKYLFRKEGQNVTLSCEQNLNHDAMYWYRQDPGQGLRLIYYSQIVNDFQKGDIAEGYSVSREKKESFPLTVTSAQKNPTAFYLCASSDTGGWTEAFFGQGTRLTVV.

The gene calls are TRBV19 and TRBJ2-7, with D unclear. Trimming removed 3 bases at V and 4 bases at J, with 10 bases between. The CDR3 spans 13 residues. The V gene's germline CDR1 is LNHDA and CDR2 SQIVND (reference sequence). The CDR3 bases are TGTGCCAGTAGTATTACAAACAGTTACGAGCAGTACTTC. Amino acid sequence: CASSITNSYEQYF.

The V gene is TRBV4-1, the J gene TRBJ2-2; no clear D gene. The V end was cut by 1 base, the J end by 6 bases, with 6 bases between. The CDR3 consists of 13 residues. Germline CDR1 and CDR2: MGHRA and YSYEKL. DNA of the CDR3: TGCGCCAGCAGCCAAGTAAGCTCCGGGGAGCTGTTTTTT. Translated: CASSQVSSGELFF.

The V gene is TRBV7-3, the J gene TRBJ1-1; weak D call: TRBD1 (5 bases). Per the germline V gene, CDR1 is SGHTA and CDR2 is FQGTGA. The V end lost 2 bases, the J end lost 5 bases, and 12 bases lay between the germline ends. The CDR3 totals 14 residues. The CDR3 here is CASSLLGGGTEAFF. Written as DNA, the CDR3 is TGTGCCAGCAGCTTATTGGGGGGAGGAACTGAAGCTTTCTTT.

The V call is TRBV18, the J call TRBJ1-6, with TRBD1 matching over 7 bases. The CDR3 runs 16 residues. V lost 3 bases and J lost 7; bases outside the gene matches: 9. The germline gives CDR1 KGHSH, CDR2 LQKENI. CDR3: CASSPSRQGANSPLHF. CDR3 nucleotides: TGTGCCAGCTCACCGTCTCGACAGGGAGCCAATTCACCCCTCCACTTT. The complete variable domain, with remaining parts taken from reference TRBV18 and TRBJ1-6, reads NAGVMQNPRHLVRRRGQEARLRCSPMKGHSHVYWYRQLPEEGLKFMVYLQKENIIDESGMPKERFSAEFPKEGPSILRIQQVVRGDSAAYFCASSPSRQGANSPLHFGNGTRLTVT.

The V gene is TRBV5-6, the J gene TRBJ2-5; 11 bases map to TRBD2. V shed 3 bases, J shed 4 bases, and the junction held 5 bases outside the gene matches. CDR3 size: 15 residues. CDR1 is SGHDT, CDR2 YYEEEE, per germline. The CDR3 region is CASSSVAGGLETQYF. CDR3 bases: TGTGCCAGCAGCTCGGTAGCGGGAGGGCTAGAGACCCAGTACTTC.

The CDR3 bases are TGCAGCGTTGAAGAAAGGCTAGCGGCATACAATGAGCAGTTCTTC. This sequence encodes CSVEERLAAYNEQFF. The chain joins TRBV29-1 to TRBJ2-1, with 7 bases identical to TRBD2. This CDR3 has 15 amino acids. In germline, CDR1 is SQVTM, CDR2 ANQGSEA. Trimming removed 0 bases from V and 4 bases from J; junction bases left unmatched: 6.

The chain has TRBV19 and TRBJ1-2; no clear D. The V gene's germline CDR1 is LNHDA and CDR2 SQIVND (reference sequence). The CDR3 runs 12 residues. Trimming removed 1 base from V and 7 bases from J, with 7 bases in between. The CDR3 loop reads CASSIGPGGYTF. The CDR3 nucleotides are TGTGCCAGTAGTATAGGGCCAGGTGGCTACACCTTC.

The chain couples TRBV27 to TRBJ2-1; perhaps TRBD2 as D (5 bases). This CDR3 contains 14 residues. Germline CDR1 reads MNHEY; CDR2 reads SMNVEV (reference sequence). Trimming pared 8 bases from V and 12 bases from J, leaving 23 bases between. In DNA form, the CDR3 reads TGTGCCAGCTCCACTCTCAGAGCGGATGGTGGGCAGTTCTTC. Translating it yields CASSTLRADGGQFF.

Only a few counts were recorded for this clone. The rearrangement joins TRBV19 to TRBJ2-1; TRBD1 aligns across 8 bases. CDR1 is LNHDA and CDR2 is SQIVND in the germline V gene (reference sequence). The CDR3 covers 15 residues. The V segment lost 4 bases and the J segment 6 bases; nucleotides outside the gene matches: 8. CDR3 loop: CASSNPKQGGNEQFF. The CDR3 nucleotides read TGTGCCAGTAGTAACCCTAAACAGGGGGGCAATGAGCAGTTCTTC.

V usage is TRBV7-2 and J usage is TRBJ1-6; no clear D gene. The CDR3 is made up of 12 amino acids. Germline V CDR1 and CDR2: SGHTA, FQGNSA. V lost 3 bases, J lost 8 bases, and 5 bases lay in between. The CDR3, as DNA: TGTGCCAGCAGCTTTCAGTATTCACCCCTCCACTTT. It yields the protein CASSFQYSPLHF. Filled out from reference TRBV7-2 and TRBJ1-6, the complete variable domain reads GAGVSQSPSNKVTEKGKDVELRCDPISGHTALYWYRQSLGQGLEFLIYFQGNSAPDKSGLPSDRFSAERTGGSVSTLTIQRTQQEDSAVYLCASSFQYSPLHFGNGTRLTVT.

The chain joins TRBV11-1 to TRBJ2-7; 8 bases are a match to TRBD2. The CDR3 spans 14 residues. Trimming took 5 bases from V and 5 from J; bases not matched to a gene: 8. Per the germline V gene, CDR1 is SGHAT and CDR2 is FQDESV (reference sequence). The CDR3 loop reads CASSPGLARDEQYF. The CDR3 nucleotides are TGTGCCAGCAGCCCAGGACTAGCTAGGGACGAGCAGTACTTC.

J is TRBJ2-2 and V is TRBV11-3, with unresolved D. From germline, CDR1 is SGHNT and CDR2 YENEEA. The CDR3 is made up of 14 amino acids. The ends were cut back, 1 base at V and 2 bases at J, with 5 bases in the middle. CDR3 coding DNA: TGTGCCAGCAGCTTAGGCAGAAACACCGGGGAGCTGTTTTTT. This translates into CASSLGRNTGELFF.

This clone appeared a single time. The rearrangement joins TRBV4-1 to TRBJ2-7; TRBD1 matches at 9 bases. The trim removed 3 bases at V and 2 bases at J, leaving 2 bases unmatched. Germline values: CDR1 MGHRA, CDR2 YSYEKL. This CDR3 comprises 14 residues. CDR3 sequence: CASSQGQGTYEQYF. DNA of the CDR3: TGCGCCAGCAGCCAGGGACAGGGAACCTACGAGCAGTACTTC.

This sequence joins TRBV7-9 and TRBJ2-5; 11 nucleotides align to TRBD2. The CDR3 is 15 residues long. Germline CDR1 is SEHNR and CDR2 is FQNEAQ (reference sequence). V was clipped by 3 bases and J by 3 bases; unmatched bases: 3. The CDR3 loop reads CASSLGLADKETQYF. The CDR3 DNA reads TGTGCCAGCAGCTTGGGACTAGCGGACAAAGAGACCCAGTACTTC.

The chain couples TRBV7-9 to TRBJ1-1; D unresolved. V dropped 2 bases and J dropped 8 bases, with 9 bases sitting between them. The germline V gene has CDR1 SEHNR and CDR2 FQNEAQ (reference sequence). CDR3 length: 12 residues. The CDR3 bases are TGTGCCAGCAGCTTATCTTCGAGAGAAGCTTTCTTT. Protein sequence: CASSLSSREAFF.

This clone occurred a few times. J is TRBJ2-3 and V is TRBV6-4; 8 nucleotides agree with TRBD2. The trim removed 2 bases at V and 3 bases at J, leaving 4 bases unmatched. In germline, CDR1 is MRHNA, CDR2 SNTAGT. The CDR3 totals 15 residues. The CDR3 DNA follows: TGTGCCAGCAGTGACGGGGCGGGGGGAACAGATACGCAGTATTTT. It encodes CASSDGAGGTDTQYF.

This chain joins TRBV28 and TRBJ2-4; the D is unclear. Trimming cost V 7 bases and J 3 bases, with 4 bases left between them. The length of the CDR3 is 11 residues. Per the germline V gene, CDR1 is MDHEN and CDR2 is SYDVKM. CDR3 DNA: TGTGCCAGCATTAACAAAAACATTCAGTACTTC. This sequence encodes CASINKNIQYF.

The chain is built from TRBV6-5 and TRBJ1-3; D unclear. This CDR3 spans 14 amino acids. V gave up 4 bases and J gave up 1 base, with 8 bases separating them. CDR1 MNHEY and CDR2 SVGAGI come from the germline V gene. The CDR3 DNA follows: TGTGCCAGCAGTTTGATCCAGTCTGGAAACACCATATATTTT. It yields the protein CASSLIQSGNTIYF.

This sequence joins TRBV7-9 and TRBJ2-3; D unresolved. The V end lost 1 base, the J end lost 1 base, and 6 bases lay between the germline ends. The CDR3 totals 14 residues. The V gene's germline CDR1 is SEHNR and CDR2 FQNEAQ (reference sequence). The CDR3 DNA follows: TGTGCCAGCAGCTTAGTCGTCCGCACAGATACGCAGTATTTT. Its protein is CASSLVVRTDTQYF.

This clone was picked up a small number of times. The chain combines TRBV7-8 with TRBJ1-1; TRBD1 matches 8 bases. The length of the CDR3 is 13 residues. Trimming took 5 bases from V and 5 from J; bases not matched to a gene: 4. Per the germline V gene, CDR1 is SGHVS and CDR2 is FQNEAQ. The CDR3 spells CASSLTGGTEAFF. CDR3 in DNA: TGTGCCAGCAGCCTAACAGGGGGAACTGAAGCTTTCTTT.